The entry below describes one TCR beta chain. These data are taken from a study of blood T cell repertoires in COVID-19. Overall study context: The cDNA or gDNA used as material had been derived from T cells, B-cell-depleted T cells, or PBMCs.

Germline V gene sequence: CDR1 MGHDK, CDR2 SYGVNS. The germline V and J ends were trimmed by 6 bases and 5 bases, with 10 bases remaining between them. The CDR3 extends over 12 amino acids. This table comes from immunoSEQ multiplex PCR, and its TCRdb copy is limited to in-frame clones, with some not included. The data show about 140,000 clones, more than 60% seen once. The clonotype comes from a woman in her forties or fifties with active or convalescent COVID-19. Sample: peripheral blood. The gene calls are TRBV25-1 and TRBJ1-2; no definite D call. CDR3 bases: TGTGCCAGCAGACAAGAGGGATATGGCTACACCTTC. This gives the protein CASRQEGYGYTF.